These 21 T cell receptor beta chains were sequenced from one sample in a study of identical twins (dated by TCRdb to about 2016). The library was prepared using 5' RACE. For sequencing, an Illumina HiSeq 2000 was employed. In TCRdb, the public reads were trimmed at Q25 with fastp and aligned with MiXCR, with productive beta chains retained. Under each unique CDR3 protein, matching rows form one entry showing the most common genes and DNA. The sample has 700,000 or so distinct CDR3 sequences on record, 21% of them singletons. The ten largest clones add up to 4.3% of the sample. These data were also reused for a study on T cells expressing NK-cell markers.

The sequenced sample consisted of PBMCs. The receptors here all came from a woman younger than 35 in good health.

This clonotype turned up a few times. The CDR3 sequence is CASSRLGVYGYTF. The CDR3 region has the DNA TGCGCCAGCAGCCGCCTAGGCGTCTATGGCTACACCTTC. This rearrangement joins TRBV4-3 to TRBJ1-2; D is unclear. The CDR3 runs to 13 residues. V lost 4 bases, J lost 4 bases, and 10 bases lay in between. CDR1 and CDR2 (germline): LGHNA, YSLEER.

CDR3 DNA sequence: TGCGCCAGCAAAGGGGATGGCTACAATGAGCAGTTCTTC. It specifies CASKGDGYNEQFF. The chain is built from TRBV5-1 and TRBJ2-1; tentatively, D is TRBD1 (5 bases). V lost 6 bases and J 3 bases, leaving 10 bases between the germline ends. The CDR3 length is 13 residues. Germline lookup yields CDR1 SGHRS and CDR2 YFSETQ.

This clonotype showed up just a few times. This chain links TRBV5-1 with TRBJ2-1; D possibly corresponds to TRBD1 (6 bases). Germline loops: CDR1 SGHRS, CDR2 YFSETQ. The CDR3 totals 15 residues. The V gene lost 4 bases and the J gene lost 0 bases, with 11 bases spanning the gap. CDR3 sequence reads: CASSDGQSSYNEQFF. CDR3 DNA sequence: TGCGCCAGCAGCGATGGACAGAGCTCCTACAATGAGCAGTTCTTC.

This chain connects TRBV10-1 to TRBJ2-3; D is undetermined. The CDR3 covers 16 residues. CDR1 is WNHNN, CDR2 SYGVQD, per germline (reference sequence). The ends were cut back, 2 bases at V and 1 base at J, with 13 bases in the middle. CDR3 amino acids: CASSEGRGLGTDTQYF. The DNA for the CDR3 is TGCGCCAGCAGTGAGGGGCGAGGCCTCGGCACAGATACGCAGTATTTT.

There are a few counts of this clonotype. This chain joins TRBV5-1 and TRBJ2-7; no firm D call. Per germline, CDR1 SGHRS and CDR2 YFSETQ. The CDR3 is 13 residues long. Trimming took off 7 bases at V and 1 base at J, with 12 bases between the two ends. Here the CDR3 DNA reads TGCGCCAGCCCTCAAGGGTATTCCTACGAGCAGTACTTC. It is translated as CASPQGYSYEQYF.

This chain uses TRBV5-5 with TRBJ2-1; 7 nucleotides line up with TRBD1. The germline CDR1 and CDR2 sequences are SGHKS and YYEKEE (reference sequence). The CDR3 sequence is 16 residues long. V trimming: 4 bases; J trimming: 4 bases; junction bases outside the gene matches: 11. CDR3 amino acids: CASSRTGTELYNEQFF. In nucleotides, the CDR3 is TGTGCCAGCAGCCGCACCGGGACAGAGTTATACAATGAGCAGTTCTTC.

This clonotype was found a few times. The chain employs TRBV7-8 and TRBJ2-1, with TRBD2 identical over 9 bases. The CDR3 consists of 16 residues. CDR1 and CDR2 from the germline V gene are SGHVS and FQNEAQ. V trimming: 1 base; J trimming: 7 bases; junction bases outside the gene matches: 8. CDR3 protein: CASSLDVSGGKNEQFF. DNA for the CDR3: TGTGCCAGCAGCTTAGACGTTAGCGGGGGAAAGAATGAGCAGTTCTTC.

In this sample, this clonotype turned up once. This chain joins TRBV11-2 and TRBJ2-1; tentatively, D is TRBD1 or TRBD2 (5 bases each). The germline V gene has CDR1 SGHAT and CDR2 FQNNGV. The CDR3 extends over 18 amino acids. V was cut by 3 bases and J by 4 bases, with 22 bases left in between. For the CDR3, the DNA is TGTGCCAGCAGCTTTCCCCCTACAGGCGGAGGCGTTTACAATGAGCAGTTCTTC. This encodes CASSFPPTGGGVYNEQFF.

The V gene is TRBV6-1, the J gene TRBJ2-7, with D perhaps matching TRBD2 (5 bases). The CDR3 loop spans 10 amino acids. Germline CDR1 MNHNS, CDR2 SASEGT. V dropped 10 bases and J dropped 6 bases, with 10 bases sitting between them. CDR3 in amino acids: CAITAGEQYF. For the CDR3, the DNA is TGTGCCATCACGGCGGGCGAGCAGTACTTC.

This clonotype has a handful of counts. The chain couples TRBV4-2 to TRBJ2-3; tentative D call: TRBD2 (5 bases). CDR3 length: 14 residues. Germline V CDR1 and CDR2: LGHNA, YNFKEQ. With 4 bases removed from V and 5 bases from J, the gap between germline ends came to 13 bases. The CDR3 nucleotides are TGTGCCAGCAGCCCCGGACTGCCGGGAGATACGCAGTATTTT. This codes for CASSPGLPGDTQYF.

This clonotype showed up just a few times. The chain joins TRBV6-1 to TRBJ2-3; the D is unclear. The CDR3 is 14 residues long. Germline CDR1 is MNHNS and CDR2 is SASEGT. V gave up 6 bases and J gave up 2 bases, with 12 bases separating them. The CDR3 region is CASSRFTSTDTQYF. CDR3 bases: TGTGCCAGCAGCCGTTTCACTTCCACAGATACGCAGTATTTT.

V usage is TRBV10-3 and J usage is TRBJ2-2; D ambiguous. Germline V gives CDR1 ENHRY, CDR2 SYGVKD. The CDR3 has 12 amino acids. The V and J ends lost 6 bases and 1 base respectively, with 3 bases between them. The CDR3 DNA reads as TGTGCCATCAGGGTGAACACCGGGGAGCTGTTTTTT. Residues: CAIRVNTGELFF.

In DNA form, the CDR3 reads TGCAGTGCCCTGACTAGCGGCCAAGAGACCCAGTACTTC. Residues: CSALTSGQETQYF. The chain recombines TRBV20-1 with TRBJ2-5, with TRBD2 identical over 9 bases. The CDR3 length is 13 residues. Trimming cost V 6 bases and J 1 base; bases outside gene matches: 3. CDR1 is DFQATT and CDR2 is SNEGSKA in the germline V gene (reference sequence).

This clonotype was seen a handful of times. This chain links TRBV20-1 with TRBJ1-2, with TRBD1 identical over 12 bases. V gave up 3 bases and J gave up 3 bases; unmatched junction bases: 8. Germline lookup yields CDR1 DFQATT and CDR2 SNEGSKA (reference sequence). There are 16 residues in the CDR3. CDR3 sequence reads: CSASVPGQGAYYGYTF. CDR3 bases: TGCAGTGCTAGTGTACCGGGACAGGGGGCCTACTATGGCTACACCTTC.

The V gene is TRBV15, the J gene TRBJ2-1; D is uncertain. Per the germline V gene, CDR1 is LNHNV and CDR2 is YYDKDF (reference sequence). V was pared by 5 bases and J by 3 bases, with 11 bases between. The CDR3 is 14 amino acids. The CDR3 region has the DNA TGTGCCACCAGCTCTCGACTTGACTACAATGAGCAGTTCTTC. As protein: CATSSRLDYNEQFF.

This rearrangement joins TRBV3-1 to TRBJ2-5, with no clear D. CDR1 and CDR2 (germline): LGHDT, YNNKEL (reference sequence). CDR3 length: 14 residues. V was shortened by 3 bases and J by 5 bases, with 13 bases between the two germline ends. The CDR3: CASSHDLGSETQYF. The CDR3 DNA is TGTGCCAGCAGCCACGACCTGGGATCGGAGACCCAGTACTTC.

The rearrangement links TRBV18 to TRBJ2-2; TRBD2 matches 8 bases. There are 16 residues in the CDR3. V trimming: 3 bases; J trimming: 4 bases; junction bases outside the gene matches: 7. From germline, CDR1 is KGHSH and CDR2 LQKENI. The CDR3 nucleotides are TGTGCCAGCTCACCGCGGGGGGCCTCGAGCACCGGGGAGCTGTTTTTT. This translates into CASSPRGASSTGELFF.

The chain carries TRBV7-9 and TRBJ2-1; D is uncertain. CDR1 is SEHNR, CDR2 FQNEAQ, per germline (reference sequence). CDR3 length equals 16 residues. Trimming pared 5 bases from V and 4 bases from J, leaving 18 bases between. The CDR3 sequence: CASSPSHVPLYNEQFF. The DNA of the CDR3 is TGTGCCAGCAGCCCATCCCACGTCCCCCTTTACAATGAGCAGTTCTTC.

This clonotype was counted between two and nine times. This chain uses TRBV6-1 with TRBJ2-2, with TRBD2 matching 9 bases. The CDR3 has 17 amino acids. Germline assignment: CDR1 MNHNS and CDR2 SASEGT. The V gene end was trimmed by 6 bases and the J gene end by 5 bases; junction bases not matched to a gene: 13. The CDR3, as DNA: TGTGCCAGCAGCCGTCATCCTAGCGGGGAGGGTACCGGGGAGCTGTTTTTT. Its protein is CASSRHPSGEGTGELFF.

The chain recombines TRBV5-6 with TRBJ2-7; 7 bases are shared with TRBD1. CDR1 SGHDT and CDR2 YYEEEE come from the germline V gene. The CDR3 is 12 amino acids. As DNA, the CDR3 is TGTGCCAGCAGCGCCTCCGGGACAGCTTCCTCCGTC. This codes for CASSASGTASSV.

This clonotype was counted between two and nine times. V and J are TRBV20-1 and TRBJ1-2; 8 positions agree with TRBD1. The V gene end was trimmed by 3 bases and the J gene end by 8 bases; junction bases not matched to a gene: 11. CDR1 is DFQATT and CDR2 is SNEGSKA in the germline V gene (reference sequence). CDR3 length: 14 residues. DNA for the CDR3: TGCAGTGCTAGGGCGACAGGGGTCGGTACGGGCTACACCTTC. The encoded protein is CSARATGVGTGYTF.